A single sample is the source of the 10 T cell receptor beta chains below, sequenced in a study of blood T cell repertoires in COVID-19. The protocol was immunoSEQ multiplex PCR, while the TCRdb copy is restricted to in-frame clones and leaves out a portion. The sample has 120,000 to 150,000 clones, approximately 85% seen once; the top ten hold around 2.9%. The sample consisted of peripheral blood. These receptors came from a man aged 50 or older with acute or convalescent COVID-19.

V usage is TRBV7-8 and J usage is TRBJ2-7; D perhaps matches TRBD1 (5 bases). The V end lost 5 bases, the J end lost 6 bases, and 14 bases lay between the germline ends. CDR3 length: 13 amino acids. Per the germline V gene, CDR1 is SGHVS and CDR2 is FQNEAQ. The CDR3 DNA follows: TGTGCCAGCAGCCCCCAGGGTGTCGGCGAGCAGTACTTC. Its protein is CASSPQGVGEQYF.

The chain recombines TRBV9 with TRBJ2-1; the D is unclear. Germline V gene data show CDR1 as SGDLS and CDR2 as YYNGEE. This CDR3 has 15 residues. Deletions cut 4 bases from V and 5 bases from J, with 16 bases between. The CDR3 sequence: CASSKEFTLDNEQFF. The CDR3 DNA is TGTGCCAGCAGCAAAGAGTTCACCCTTGACAATGAGCAGTTCTTC.

The rearrangement links TRBV7-2 to TRBJ2-1; D might be TRBD1 (5 bases). The CDR3 totals 14 residues. CDR1 is SGHTA and CDR2 is FQGNSA in the germline V gene. Trimming left V 2 bases short and J 4 bases short, with 9 bases between. The CDR3 loop reads CASSLIQVYNEQFF. In DNA form, the CDR3 reads TGTGCCAGCAGCTTAATACAGGTTTACAATGAGCAGTTCTTC.

This clone was observed a few times. This chain links TRBV24-1 with TRBJ2-7; D is uncertain. V shed 4 bases and J shed 0 bases, with 6 bases lying between them. Per germline, CDR1 KGHDR and CDR2 SFDVKD. This CDR3 contains 13 residues. The CDR3 protein is CATSDPYSYEQYF. CDR3 nucleotides: TGTGCCACCAGTGACCCCTACTCCTACGAGCAGTACTTC.

The CDR3 loop reads CASSLQGRHYEQYF. DNA of the CDR3: TGTGCCAGTAGTCTTCAGGGGCGACACTACGAGCAGTACTTC. The chain joins TRBV19 to TRBJ2-7; D is perhaps TRBD1 (6 bases). The V gene's germline CDR1 is LNHDA and CDR2 SQIVND (reference sequence). The germline V and J ends were trimmed by 5 bases and 3 bases, with 14 bases remaining between them. The CDR3 is 14 residues long.

The CDR3 loop is CASSLVFQGGNTIYF. The CDR3 region has the DNA TGTGCCAGCAGCTTAGTATTCCAGGGTGGAAACACCATATATTTT. The rearrangement joins TRBV11-2 to TRBJ1-3, with a possible D match to TRBD1 (5 bases). The CDR3 length is 15 residues. CDR1 and CDR2 (germline): SGHAT, FQNNGV. V lost 1 base and J 3 bases, leaving 10 bases between the germline ends.

The J gene is TRBJ2-3, the V gene TRBV6-1, with 8 bases identical to TRBD2. Germline-derived CDR1 and CDR2 are MNHNS and SASEGT. V shed 2 bases and J 0 bases; nucleotides not matched to a gene: 1. The CDR3 runs to 15 residues. CDR3 amino acids: CASSEPSGSTDTQYF. CDR3 nucleotide sequence: TGTGCCAGCAGTGAACCTAGCGGGAGCACAGATACGCAGTATTTT.

As DNA, the CDR3 is TGTGCCAGCAGTGACGTTGGGGAGTTCAATGAGCAGTTCTTC. It specifies CASSDVGEFNEQFF. V is TRBV25-1 and J is TRBJ2-1; weak D call: TRBD2 (5 bases). The CDR3 totals 14 residues. Trimming stripped 3 bases from V and 6 bases from J, with 12 bases between. The V gene's germline CDR1 is MGHDK and CDR2 SYGVNS.

This chain joins TRBV10-3 and TRBJ2-1, with TRBD2 identical over 8 bases. The V gene end was trimmed by 6 bases and the J gene end by 3 bases; junction bases not matched to a gene: 7. The CDR3 has 15 amino acids. Germline CDR1 and CDR2: ENHRY and SYGVKD. The CDR3 DNA reads as TGTGCCATCAGGGGGGGGAGCGGGGGCTACAATGAGCAGTTCTTC. Translating gives CAIRGGSGGYNEQFF.

This clone was counted between two and nine times. V gene TRBV6-5 combines with J gene TRBJ2-2, with TRBD1 matching 7 bases. V was clipped by 8 bases and J by 1 base; unmatched bases: 4. CDR1 is MNHEY, CDR2 SVGAGI, per germline. This CDR3 has 14 amino acids. The CDR3 protein is CASATGWNTGELFF. Written as DNA, the CDR3 is TGTGCCAGCGCGACAGGGTGGAACACCGGGGAGCTGTTTTTT.